This T cell receptor (beta chain) comes out of a study of cytomegalovirus exposure and HLA in healthy donors. This CDR3 comprises 15 residues. Germline CDR1 is SGHVS and CDR2 is FQNEAQ. The ends were cut back, 3 bases at V and 4 bases at J, with 13 bases in the middle. The study's findings and limits: In a later analysis, roughly 17,000 TCR beta sequences were associated with HLA alleles at 0.05 false discovery rate. Researchers catalogued about 160 TCR beta chains as cytomegalovirus-associated. Earlier results showed most TCR beta V segments being productive about 87% or about 30% of the time.

This clone came up a few times. Its antigen is not identified. Amplification used 60 Vbeta primers and 13 Jbeta primers. Sequenced by immunoSEQ multiplex PCR; TCRdb stores in-frame clones only, minus some. The sample contains fewer than 200,000 clones, roughly four fifths of which appear only once. What was sequenced was PBMCs. The receptor comes from a man aged 35-49 years in good health and CMV-seropositive. The chain employs TRBV7-8 and TRBJ1-5; tentative D call: TRBD1 (6 bases). CDR3 nucleotide sequence: TGTGCCAGCAGCTTTGGACAGTCCCTAAATCAGCCCCAGCATTTT. Translating gives CASSFGQSLNQPQHF. The whole variable domain, filled in from reference TRBV7-8 and TRBJ1-5, reads GAGVSQSPRYKVAKRGQDVALRCDPISGHVSLFWYQQALGQGPEFLTYFQNEAQLDKSGLPSDRFFAERPEGSVSTLKIQRTQQEDSAVYLCASSFGQSLNQPQHFGDGTRLSIL.